Each of the 31 T cell receptor beta chains below was sequenced from the same sample in a study of T cells expressing NK-cell markers. TCRdb re-called the 5' RACE reads and gives one entry per CDR3 protein, without DNA. This table lists under 500,000 distinct CDR3 sequences. The sequenced material came from blood T cells: a sorted CD56 or NKG2C T cell subset, CD4+ or CD8+ T cells, or bulk PBMC T cells (not recorded which). These receptors came from a woman aged 18 to 69 in good health.

This chain connects TRBV12-3 or TRBV12-4 to TRBJ2-1; the TRBD1 assignment by TCRdb is unverifiable without DNA. This CDR3 is 15 amino acids long. CDR3 loop: CASQRGGDLYNEQFF.

This chain uses TRBV29-1 with TRBJ2-7. Germline assignment: CDR1 SQVTM and CDR2 ANQGSEA. This CDR3 has 13 residues. CDR3 residues: CSVEVTYTYEQYF.

The V gene is TRBV12-3 or TRBV12-4, the J gene TRBJ1-2. CDR3 length equals 14 residues. CDR3 sequence reads: CASSFSVANYGYTF.

The rearrangement links TRBV9 to TRBJ2-1; TCRdb designates TRBD2, a call that cannot be tested without DNA. The V gene's germline CDR1 is SGDLS and CDR2 YYNGEE. The CDR3 sequence is 15 residues long. The chain's CDR3 is CASSVGGLADLSKFF.

This chain links TRBV27 with TRBJ2-2. Per the germline V gene, CDR1 is MNHEY and CDR2 is SMNVEV (reference sequence). The CDR3 is 11 residues long. CDR3 amino acids: CASLGTGELFF.

J is TRBJ2-1 and V is TRBV27. The CDR3 runs to 13 residues. Per the germline V gene, CDR1 is MNHEY and CDR2 is SMNVEV (reference sequence). CDR3 protein: CASSPLGSNEQFF.

CDR3 residues: CASSLDGRQPNTEAFF. The V gene is TRBV7-6, the J gene TRBJ1-1; there is no DNA to check the TCRdb D call of TRBD1. This CDR3 region has 16 residues. Germline CDR1 and CDR2: SGHVS and FNYEAQ. The whole variable domain, filled in from reference TRBV7-6 and TRBJ1-1, reads GAGVSQSPRYKVTKRGQDVALRCDPISGHVSLYWYRQALGQGPEFLTYFNYEAQQDKSGLPNDRFSAERPEGSISTLTIQRTEQRDSAMYRCASSLDGRQPNTEAFFGQGTRLTVV.

The J gene is TRBJ1-1, the V gene TRBV27; TCRdb outputs TRBD1, but without DNA this stays unchecked. The CDR3 runs to 16 residues. Germline V gives CDR1 MNHEY, CDR2 SMNVEV (reference sequence). This chain's CDR3 is CASSLSRVKMNTEAFF.

The gene calls are TRBV5-5 and TRBJ2-6. This CDR3 is built from 16 residues. Germline loops: CDR1 SGHKS, CDR2 YYEKEE (reference sequence). CDR3 protein: CASSLDLAPGANVLTF.

The gene calls are TRBV2 and TRBJ1-5. Germline CDR1 reads SNHLY; CDR2 reads FYNNEI. The length of the CDR3 is 12 residues. CDR3 amino acids: CASHAGNQPQHF.

The rearrangement joins TRBV29-1 to TRBJ2-2. CDR3 length: 12 amino acids. Per germline, CDR1 SQVTM and CDR2 ANQGSEA. CDR3 sequence reads: CSVAPLSGELFF.

The chain recombines TRBV10-3 with TRBJ1-2; the TCRdb D gene call, TRBD1, has no DNA to confirm it. Germline V gives CDR1 ENHRY, CDR2 SYGVKD. This CDR3 is built from 15 residues. This CDR3 is CAIRDGTGGNYGYTF.

The chain recombines TRBV18 with TRBJ2-3; TCRdb calls TRBD1, which cannot be checked without DNA. The CDR3 is 14 residues long. Looked up from germline, CDR1 is KGHSH and CDR2 is LQKENI. The chain's CDR3 is CASSRGSIADTQYF.

The chain combines TRBV12-3 or TRBV12-4 with TRBJ2-1; TCRdb reports TRBD2, a call that lacks DNA to check it against. This CDR3 is 13 amino acids long. The CDR3 is CASRPPPGPTIFF.

CDR3 region: CASSYSGGNTIYF. The chain combines TRBV6-6 with TRBJ1-3. Looked up from germline, CDR1 is MNHNY and CDR2 is SVGAGI (reference sequence). This CDR3 comprises 13 residues.

The V call is TRBV3-1, the J call TRBJ2-2; the TCRdb D gene call, TRBD1, has no DNA to confirm it. Per germline, CDR1 LGHDT and CDR2 YNNKEL (reference sequence). This CDR3 region has 14 residues. The CDR3 is CASSQEAQGRELFF.

The genes are TRBV6-2 or TRBV6-3 and TRBJ2-7; TCRdb lists TRBD2, though no DNA is available to test this call. Germline loops: CDR1 MNHEY, CDR2 SVGEGT. This CDR3 spans 12 amino acids. CDR3 protein: CASTAQSGEQYF.

The rearrangement uses TRBV27 and TRBJ2-1; TCRdb outputs TRBD2, but without DNA this stays unchecked. The CDR3 has 15 amino acids. The germline V gene has CDR1 MNHEY and CDR2 SMNVEV (reference sequence). CDR3 loop: CASSTASGSYNEQFF.

The CDR3 sequence: CASSLFIGVGSPLHF. The V gene is TRBV9, the J gene TRBJ1-6. This CDR3 has 15 residues. The germline V gene encodes CDR1 SGDLS and CDR2 YYNGEE.

The rearrangement uses TRBV25-1 and TRBJ2-6; the D call of TRBD1 rests on TCRdb alone, since no DNA is present to check it. In germline, CDR1 is MGHDK, CDR2 SYGVNS. The CDR3 consists of 15 residues. CDR3 in amino acids: CASRTPYSGANVLTF.

This rearrangement joins TRBV20-1 to TRBJ2-5. The germline CDR1 and CDR2 sequences are DFQATT and SNEGSKA (reference sequence). The CDR3 has 12 amino acids. The CDR3 sequence is CSARFTQETQYF.

The V and J genes are TRBV12-3 or TRBV12-4 and TRBJ1-4; TCRdb's D call of TRBD1 is untestable without DNA. The CDR3 totals 15 residues. The CDR3 loop is CASRKNRDLNEKLFF.

The chain links TRBV28 to TRBJ2-2. CDR1 is MDHEN and CDR2 is SYDVKM in the germline V gene. The CDR3 spans 13 residues. The CDR3 reads CASRVVVTGELFF.

The chain links TRBV7-2 to TRBJ1-2; lacking DNA, the TRBD1 call made by TCRdb goes unchecked. The CDR3 runs to 16 residues. Germline V gene lookup returns CDR1 SGHTA and CDR2 FQGNSA. The CDR3 is CASSLGAGDASYGYTF. The full variable domain, its missing parts supplied by reference TRBV7-2 and TRBJ1-2, is GAGVSQSPSNKVTEKGKDVELRCDPISGHTALYWYRQSLGQGLEFLIYFQGNSAPDKSGLPSDRFSAERTGGSVSTLTIQRTQQEDSAVYLCASSLGAGDASYGYTFGSGTRLTVV.

The rearrangement links TRBV11-3 to TRBJ2-5. This CDR3 is built from 14 residues. Germline V lookup: CDR1 SGHNT, CDR2 YENEEA. Here the CDR3 reads CASSLDQRRETQYF.

The rearrangement joins TRBV5-1 to TRBJ1-2. CDR1 SGHRS and CDR2 YFSETQ come from the germline V gene. The CDR3 runs 13 residues. The CDR3 loop is CASSNLERYGYTF.

The V and J genes are TRBV28 and TRBJ2-3; TCRdb picks TRBD2, but there is no DNA to check that call. There are 17 residues in the CDR3. Germline V lookup: CDR1 MDHEN, CDR2 SYDVKM. The chain's CDR3 is CASSLVAGGRITDTQYF.

The chain couples TRBV20-1 to TRBJ1-2; TCRdb proposes TRBD1, but this gene call is untestable without DNA. Germline V gene data show CDR1 as DFQATT and CDR2 as SNEGSKA (reference sequence). The CDR3 contains 12 residues. The CDR3 protein is CSAWTGYYGYTF.

The chain recombines TRBV5-1 with TRBJ2-1; absent DNA, TCRdb's TRBD1 call cannot be checked. Germline CDR1 and CDR2: SGHRS and YFSETQ. The CDR3 has 14 residues. The CDR3 protein is CASSRDRVGNEQFF.

V is TRBV14 and J is TRBJ1-1; TCRdb reports TRBD1, a call that lacks DNA to check it against. The CDR3 consists of 15 residues. The germline gives CDR1 SGHDN, CDR2 FVKESK. This CDR3 is CASSLRTDRSTEAFF.

The rearrangement uses TRBV2 and TRBJ1-2. The V gene's germline CDR1 is SNHLY and CDR2 FYNNEI. CDR3 length equals 15 residues. CDR3 in amino acids: CASREQVLPTYGYTF.